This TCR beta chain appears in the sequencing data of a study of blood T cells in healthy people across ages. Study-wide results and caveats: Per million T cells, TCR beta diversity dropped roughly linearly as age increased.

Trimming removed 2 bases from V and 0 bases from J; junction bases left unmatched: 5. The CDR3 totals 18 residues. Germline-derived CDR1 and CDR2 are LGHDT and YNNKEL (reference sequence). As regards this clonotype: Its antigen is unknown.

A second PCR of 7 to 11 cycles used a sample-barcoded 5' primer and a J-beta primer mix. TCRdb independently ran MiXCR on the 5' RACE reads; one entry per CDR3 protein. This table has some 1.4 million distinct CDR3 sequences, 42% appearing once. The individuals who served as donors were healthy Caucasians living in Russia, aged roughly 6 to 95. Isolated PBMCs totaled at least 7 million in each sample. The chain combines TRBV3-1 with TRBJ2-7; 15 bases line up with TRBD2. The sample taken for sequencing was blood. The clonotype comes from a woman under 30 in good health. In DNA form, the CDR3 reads TGTGCCAGCAGCCAATTCGGGACTAGCGGGAGGACCTCCTACGAGCAGTACTTC. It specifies CASSQFGTSGRTSYEQYF.